These T cell receptor beta chains were read from a single sample in a study of brain metastases from non-small cell lung cancer. The method was immunoSEQ multiplex PCR; TCRdb's version includes in-frame clones alone and lacks a portion of them. The repertoire includes 3,200 or so clones, roughly 79% of them detected once, and around 7.5% sits in the top ten. What was sequenced was primary lung tumor tissue. The receptors stem from a donor at least 40 years old with non-small cell lung cancer. CDR3s include the opening cysteine and the closing phenylalanine or tryptophan. Each record gives: CDR3 length, clone size, D gene, J gene, V gene, CDR3 protein, CDR3 DNA. A D gene is named only where the DNA matches it firmly. Clone size appears in some rows only: once, few, many, or a class for an expanded clone.

15,-,TRBD1,TRBJ2-5,TRBV5-1,CASSSYSDRGGTQYF,TGCGCCAGCAGCTCGTACTCTGACAGGGGGGGGACCCAGTACTTC
14,once,-,TRBJ2-7,TRBV27,CASSPTWQYHEQYF,TGTGCCAGCAGCCCAACCTGGCAGTACCACGAGCAGTACTTC
15,-,-,TRBJ2-1,TRBV7-2,CASSWEVNTLNEQFF,TGTGCCAGCAGCTGGGAGGTTAACACACTGAATGAGCAGTTCTTC
15,-,-,TRBJ2-6,TRBV2,CASSDGTPGANVLTF,TGTGCCAGCAGTGACGGGACGCCCGGGGCCAACGTCCTGACTTTC
16,-,-,TRBJ2-2,TRBV4-3,CASSQDYDLNTGELFF,TGCGCCAGCAGCCAAGATTATGATCTGAACACCGGGGAGCTGTTTTTT
13,-,TRBD1,TRBJ2-1,TRBV12-3/TRBV12-4,CASTPGQINKQFF,TGTGCCAGCACTCCGGGACAGATCAATAAGCAGTTCTTC
12,once,TRBD1,TRBJ2-1,TRBV6-5,CASSSSGTGMFF,TGTGCCAGCAGTTCCTCCGGGACAGGAATGTTCTTC